This entry lists 25 T cell receptor beta chains sequenced from one sample in a study of cytomegalovirus exposure and HLA in healthy donors. Use of 60 Vbeta and 13 Jbeta primers characterized the PCR. The data were produced by immunoSEQ multiplex PCR, yet TCRdb's version contains in-frame clones alone and is incomplete. The table shows about 100,000 clones, with about 80% occurring only once. The sample consisted of PBMCs. These receptors were obtained from a female donor in good health and CMV-seropositive.

This clone showed up just once. V usage is TRBV4-2 and J usage is TRBJ1-2; TRBD1 matches 7 bases. CDR3 length: 16 amino acids. Trimming removed 0 bases from V and 2 bases from J; junction bases left unmatched: 6. Germline CDR1 reads LGHNA; CDR2 reads YNFKEQ. CDR3 loop: CASSQEEGRGNYGYTF. The CDR3 DNA follows: TGTGCCAGCAGCCAAGAAGAAGGCAGGGGGAACTATGGCTACACCTTC.

This clone showed up just once. The CDR3: CASSFVQTSGNTIYF. In DNA, the CDR3 is TGTGCCAGCAGCTTTGTACAAACCTCTGGAAACACCATATATTTT. The rearrangement links TRBV13 to TRBJ1-3; D remains unclear. Deletions cut 3 bases from V and 0 bases from J, with 9 bases between. CDR3 size: 15 residues. Germline lookup yields CDR1 PRHDT and CDR2 FYEKMQ (reference sequence).

The gene calls are TRBV5-1 and TRBJ2-4, with 7 nucleotides matching TRBD1. This CDR3 comprises 14 residues. V shed 4 bases and J 5 bases; nucleotides not matched to a gene: 6. Germline-derived CDR1 and CDR2 are SGHRS and YFSETQ. The CDR3 nucleotides are TGCGCCAGCAGCGTTGAGGGACAGCAAAACATTCAGTACTTC. This sequence encodes CASSVEGQQNIQYF.

This clone was detected once. This chain connects TRBV5-6 to TRBJ2-1; the match to TRBD2 covers 9 bases. V shed 3 bases, J shed 3 bases, and the junction held 4 bases outside the gene matches. The CDR3 runs to 15 residues. From germline, CDR1 is SGHDT and CDR2 YYEEEE. CDR3 sequence (DNA): TGTGCCAGCAGCTCCGGACTAGCGTTCTACAATGAGCAGTTCTTC. This translates into CASSSGLAFYNEQFF.

The rearrangement uses TRBV30 and TRBJ2-7; 10 nucleotides agree with TRBD1. V gave up 2 bases and J gave up 4 bases; unmatched junction bases: 11. Per germline, CDR1 GTSNPN and CDR2 SVGIG (reference sequence). CDR3 size: 16 residues. CDR3 sequence (DNA): TGTGCCTGGAGTCCCAAGGCGGGACAGGGGAATTACGAGCAGTACTTC. Translating it yields CAWSPKAGQGNYEQYF.

J is TRBJ2-1 and V is TRBV5-5; unclear D gene. The ends were cut back, 0 bases at V and 6 bases at J, with 13 bases in the middle. This CDR3 spans 15 amino acids. Per the germline V gene, CDR1 is SGHKS and CDR2 is YYEKEE (reference sequence). The CDR3 region is CASSLDLGSFNEQFF. The CDR3 bases are TGTGCCAGCAGCTTGGATCTAGGATCTTTCAATGAGCAGTTCTTC.

The gene calls are TRBV7-2 and TRBJ1-1, with D possibly TRBD1 on 5 matching bases. Germline loops: CDR1 SGHTA, CDR2 FQGNSA. CDR3 length: 14 residues. Deletions cut 1 base from V and 7 bases from J, with 13 bases between. The CDR3 here is CASSLGGVGGEAFF. The CDR3 region has the DNA TGTGCCAGCAGCTTAGGGGGGGTCGGGGGTGAAGCTTTCTTT.

V gene TRBV30 combines with J gene TRBJ1-3; the D gene is possibly TRBD1 (6 bases). V was trimmed by 2 bases and J by 4 bases, leaving 12 bases between them. CDR3 length: 14 amino acids. Looked up from germline, CDR1 is GTSNPN and CDR2 is SVGIG (reference sequence). In DNA form, the CDR3 reads TGTGCCTGGAGTCTTACAGGGTCCGGAAACACCATATATTTT. This sequence encodes CAWSLTGSGNTIYF.

The chain has TRBV29-1 and TRBJ2-2; weak D call: TRBD1 (6 bases). CDR1 is SQVTM and CDR2 is ANQGSEA in the germline V gene. This CDR3 contains 13 residues. V gave up 8 bases and J gave up 1 base, with 11 bases separating them. CDR3 DNA: TGCAGCTCCTCAGGGGAGAACACCGGGGAGCTGTTTTTT. This codes for CSSSGENTGELFF.

The chain joins TRBV5-1 to TRBJ1-2, with D perhaps matching TRBD1 (5 bases). The CDR3 spans 13 residues. The ends were cut back, 4 bases at V and 0 bases at J, with 7 bases in the middle. Germline V CDR1 and CDR2: SGHRS, YFSETQ. DNA for the CDR3: TGCGCCAGCAGCCAGGGTGCTAACTATGGCTACACCTTC. As protein: CASSQGANYGYTF.

The gene calls are TRBV25-1 and TRBJ2-1; tentatively, D is TRBD2 (6 bases). V was trimmed by 1 base and J by 0 bases, leaving 16 bases between them. Germline V gene data show CDR1 as MGHDK and CDR2 as SYGVNS. This CDR3 spans 18 amino acids. Here the CDR3 reads CASSEWGAAGSSYNEQFF. CDR3 DNA: TGTGCCAGCAGTGAATGGGGAGCGGCGGGAAGCTCCTACAATGAGCAGTTCTTC.

V is TRBV5-1 and J is TRBJ2-5, with TRBD2 identical over 8 bases. This CDR3 is 15 amino acids long. The germline V gene encodes CDR1 SGHRS and CDR2 YFSETQ. V was clipped by 2 bases and J by 4 bases; unmatched bases: 7. The CDR3 sequence is CASSFGAGGGETQYF. As DNA, the CDR3 is TGCGCCAGCAGCTTTGGCGCGGGAGGAGGAGAGACCCAGTACTTC.

The genes are TRBV30 and TRBJ1-5; maybe TRBD1 (5 bases). This CDR3 is 14 amino acids long. Germline lookup yields CDR1 GTSNPN and CDR2 SVGIG (reference sequence). Trimming stripped 4 bases from V and 5 bases from J, with 15 bases between. This CDR3 reads CAWNSQGIYQPQHF. CDR3 sequence (DNA): TGTGCCTGGAACAGCCAGGGAATATATCAGCCCCAGCATTTT.

CDR3: CASSLGTSGAKNIQYF. In nucleotides, the CDR3 is TGTGCCAGCAGCCTTGGGACTAGCGGAGCCAAAAACATTCAGTACTTC. The genes are TRBV13 and TRBJ2-4, with 11 bases that match TRBD2. The CDR3 sequence is 16 residues long. Germline V gives CDR1 PRHDT, CDR2 FYEKMQ (reference sequence). V trimming: 5 bases; J trimming: 0 bases; junction bases outside the gene matches: 3.

This clone appeared once. The chain links TRBV5-1 to TRBJ1-1, with 8 nucleotides matching TRBD1. The CDR3 sequence is 14 residues long. Per germline, CDR1 SGHRS and CDR2 YFSETQ. J gave up 0 bases and V 4 bases, and 2 bases lay outside the gene matches. CDR3 loop: CASSAQGVNTEAFF. The CDR3 DNA reads as TGCGCCAGCAGCGCACAGGGGGTGAACACTGAAGCTTTCTTT.

Concerning this clone: Other DNA sequences within the sample encode an identical CDR3. The chain has TRBV2 and TRBJ2-5, with 10 bases that match TRBD1. Germline V gene sequence: CDR1 SNHLY, CDR2 FYNNEI. The CDR3 extends over 14 amino acids. Germline trimming cut 4 bases from V and 5 bases from J; bases unmatched to any gene: 4. This CDR3 reads CASSGQGARETQYF. CDR3 sequence (DNA): TGTGCCAGCAGTGGACAGGGGGCGAGGGAGACCCAGTACTTC.

This chain uses TRBV6-6 with TRBJ1-5; D uncertain. Germline CDR1 and CDR2: MNHNY and SVGAGI (reference sequence). CDR3 length: 15 residues. Trimming left V 2 bases short and J 6 bases short, with 14 bases between. Here the CDR3 DNA reads TGTGCCAGCAGTTACCTGGAGGGTAAGAGTCAGCCCCAGCATTTT. Its translation: CASSYLEGKSQPQHF.

The chain employs TRBV27 and TRBJ1-1; D perhaps matches TRBD1 (5 bases). Trimming shortened V by 5 bases and J by 1 base, and 14 bases separated the two germline ends. Germline V lookup: CDR1 MNHEY, CDR2 SMNVEV (reference sequence). The CDR3 totals 15 residues. This chain's CDR3 is CASSPRPRGNTEAFF. The CDR3 nucleotides are TGTGCCAGCAGTCCCCGACCTAGGGGGAACACTGAAGCTTTCTTT.

The chain has TRBV4-1 and TRBJ1-3, with D possibly being TRBD1 (5 bases). Germline V gene lookup returns CDR1 MGHRA and CDR2 YSYEKL. The CDR3 length is 15 residues. The ends were cut back, 4 bases at V and 4 bases at J, with 14 bases in the middle. Here the CDR3 DNA reads TGCGCCAGCAGCCCTATGGGGCTGGGGGGAAACACCATATATTTT. Protein sequence: CASSPMGLGGNTIYF.

The V call is TRBV4-3, the J call TRBJ2-5; unclear D gene. The CDR3 contains 14 residues. V lost 0 bases and J lost 5, with 10 bases in between. Germline assignment: CDR1 LGHNA and CDR2 YSLEER. CDR3 bases: TGCGCCAGCAGCCAAGACGTGTCGAGGGAGACCCAGTACTTC. It yields the protein CASSQDVSRETQYF.

The chain couples TRBV9 to TRBJ1-2; D possibly corresponds to TRBD1 (5 bases). The V end lost 0 bases, the J end lost 2 bases, and 11 bases lay between the germline ends. Germline CDR1 SGDLS, CDR2 YYNGEE. This CDR3 is built from 15 residues. The CDR3 sequence is CASSVGNRGNYGYTF. The CDR3 DNA reads as TGTGCCAGCAGCGTAGGGAACCGGGGGAACTATGGCTACACCTTC.

This clone has only one observation. The chain joins TRBV7-8 to TRBJ2-1; TRBD1 aligns across 8 bases. J gave up 8 bases and V 6 bases, and 15 bases lay outside the gene matches. The CDR3 length is 16 residues. Germline V lookup: CDR1 SGHVS, CDR2 FQNEAQ. CDR3 in amino acids: CASSPIWGQALDEQFF. CDR3 in DNA: TGTGCCAGCAGTCCCATATGGGGACAGGCCTTGGATGAGCAGTTCTTC.

The rearrangement joins TRBV11-2 to TRBJ1-5; a weak D match, TRBD1 (6 bases). With 0 bases removed from V and 6 bases from J, the gap between germline ends came to 12 bases. Germline CDR1 SGHAT, CDR2 FQNNGV. The CDR3 has 15 residues. Here the CDR3 reads CASSLEPGASQPQHF. CDR3 in DNA: TGTGCCAGCAGCTTAGAACCAGGGGCGAGTCAGCCCCAGCATTTT.

The rearrangement links TRBV7-2 to TRBJ2-3; 7 positions agree with TRBD2. The J segment lost 2 bases and the V segment lost 3 bases, leaving 8 bases of the junction unmatched. Germline values: CDR1 SGHTA, CDR2 FQGNSA. The CDR3 length is 16 residues. As DNA, the CDR3 is TGTGCCAGCAGCTTTGGGGGAGGGCGGATCACAGATACGCAGTATTTT. Residues: CASSFGGGRITDTQYF.

The gene calls are TRBV7-2 and TRBJ1-6, with D uncertain. CDR1 and CDR2 (germline): SGHTA, FQGNSA. V was trimmed by 2 bases and J by 10 bases, leaving 9 bases between them. The CDR3 sequence is 13 residues long. In DNA, the CDR3 is TGTGCCAGCAGCTTAACCAGATTCTCACCCCTCCACTTT. Amino acids: CASSLTRFSPLHF. Drawing the rest from reference TRBV7-2 and TRBJ1-6, the complete variable domain is GAGVSQSPSNKVTEKGKDVELRCDPISGHTALYWYRQSLGQGLEFLIYFQGNSAPDKSGLPSDRFSAERTGGSVSTLTIQRTQQEDSAVYLCASSLTRFSPLHFGNGTRLTVT.